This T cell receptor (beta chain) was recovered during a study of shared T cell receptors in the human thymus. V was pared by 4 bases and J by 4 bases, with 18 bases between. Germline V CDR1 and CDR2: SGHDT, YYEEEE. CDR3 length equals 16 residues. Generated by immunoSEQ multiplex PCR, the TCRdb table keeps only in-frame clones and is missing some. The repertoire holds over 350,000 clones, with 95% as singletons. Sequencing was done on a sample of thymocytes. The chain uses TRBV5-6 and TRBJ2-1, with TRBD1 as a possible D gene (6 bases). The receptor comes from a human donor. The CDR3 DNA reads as TGTGCCAGCAGCGACAGGTCCGGACTTGGGTACAATGAGCAGTTCTTC. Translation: CASSDRSGLGYNEQFF.